The 2 T cell receptor beta chains below all came from one sample that was sequenced in a study of sequential checkpoint blockade in melanoma. The data were produced by immunoSEQ multiplex PCR, yet TCRdb's version contains in-frame clones alone and is incomplete. The data hold some 40,000 clones, with 84% observed a single time. Described treatment: randomized to nivolumab then ipilimumab (arm A) or the reverse (arm B). Specimen: CD8+ T cells sorted from blood (inferred from file names), collected from a patient given nivolumab and ipilimumab in sequence. Receptors were obtained from a human donor with melanoma.

This clone was observed a single time. V and J are TRBV7-9 and TRBJ1-4, with a weak D call TRBD1 (5 bases). Trimming shortened V by 5 bases and J by 0 bases, and 10 bases separated the two germline ends. The CDR3 length is 15 residues. Per germline, CDR1 SEHNR and CDR2 FQNEAQ (reference sequence). The CDR3 coding sequence is TGTGCCAGCAGCCCGGTGGGGCCAACTAATGAAAAACTGTTTTTT. Translated, it gives CASSPVGPTNEKLFF.

This clone was counted only a few times. The CDR3: CASSLSSGTEAFF. The CDR3 DNA sequence: TGTGCCAGCAGCTTGTCGTCGGGCACTGAAGCTTTCTTT. This chain joins TRBV5-6 and TRBJ1-1; D is unresolved. V was shortened by 1 base and J by 4 bases, with 8 bases between the two germline ends. The germline CDR1 and CDR2 sequences are SGHDT and YYEEEE. The CDR3 loop spans 13 amino acids.